The rows below give T cell receptor beta chains drawn from one sample of a study of memory CD4+ T cells and cytomegalovirus serostatus. Profiled with immunoSEQ multiplex PCR; TCRdb holds only in-frame clones, not every one. Among 85,000 to 100,000 clones listed, under 90% were seen once. Sample: memory CD4+ T cells from blood. The receptors here all came from an adult in good health and CMV-seropositive. The conserved cysteine and the conserved F or W are not part of the CDR3 here. Fields, in order: J gene, clone size, V gene, CDR3 protein. A clone size is listed for some rows: how often the clone was seen (once, few, many), or a class if it is expanded.

TRBJ2-2	few	TRBV30	AWSVSSNTGELF
TRBJ2-5	-	TRBV15	ATSRGGGEVLEETQY
TRBJ2-7	-	TRBV20-1	SAKGTYEQY
TRBJ2-3	-	TRBV7-9	ASSIGTTSTDTQY
TRBJ1-1	-	TRBV5-1	ASSPQGREEAF
TRBJ1-2	-	TRBV5-4	ASSLFSGTEFYGYT
TRBJ2-1	few	TRBV6-5	ASSQFSNEQF
TRBJ2-1	-	TRBV19	ASSRRSRGYNEQF
TRBJ2-2	-	TRBV11-2	ASSSHQGGQGGELF
TRBJ2-1	-	TRBV5-1	ASSSQGTSYNEQF
TRBJ1-2	-	TRBV6-5	ASRLTGAEGGYT
TRBJ2-7	-	TRBV5-1	ASSLLTGQHYEQY
TRBJ1-2	-	TRBV18	ASSPPREIYGYT
TRBJ1-5	-	TRBV9	ASSVDGREDSNQPQH
TRBJ1-5	-	TRBV27	ASSITGTGLWGNQPQH
TRBJ2-2	once	TRBV5-1	ASSLTQTNTGELF
TRBJ2-3	-	TRBV25-1	ASSEGLADITDTQY
TRBJ2-3	-	TRBV7-3	ASSPSGTAGDTQY
TRBJ2-5	few	TRBV7-9	ASSLGLMDRGETQY
TRBJ2-7	-	TRBV7-3	ASSLSAGTYEQY
TRBJ1-5	-	TRBV28	ASSLTGTRKRNQPQH
TRBJ1-5	-	TRBV18	ASSPGTGDQPQH
TRBJ1-4	once	TRBV20-1	SAMGTRKLF
TRBJ2-1	-	TRBV28	ASTPLPGLAGAYNEQF
TRBJ2-5	-	TRBV6-1	ASSEGPGARETQY
TRBJ2-5	-	TRBV5-4	ASSPPGGEETQY
TRBJ2-1	-	TRBV30	AWSVGGEQF
TRBJ1-2	-	TRBV30	AWSVKGTNYGYT
TRBJ2-5	-	TRBV9	ASSVGTGGRATSRQSEETQY
TRBJ1-1	-	TRBV28	ASSTGVWTEAF
TRBJ2-1	-	TRBV25-1	ASSEKTSGSFNEQF
TRBJ1-5	-	TRBV6-1	ASSETIQPQH
TRBJ2-7	-	TRBV6-1	ASSEAAGSYYEQY
TRBJ1-5	-	TRBV19	ATAGQAYQPQH
TRBJ2-6	-	TRBV28	ASSFQGTGANVLT
TRBJ2-3	-	TRBV5-1	ASSIQGGDTDTQY
TRBJ1-5	-	TRBV28	ASSLYGAQGSNQPQH
TRBJ2-3	-	TRBV25-1	ATMTQGDTQY
TRBJ1-2	-	TRBV2	ASSELGSDYGYT
TRBJ2-7	-	TRBV5-1	ASSSTSGAYEQY
TRBJ2-5	-	TRBV5-1	ASSLEGRGWGETQY
TRBJ2-7	-	TRBV28	ASNPYEGGSLEQY
TRBJ1-5	-	TRBV6-1	ASSATGGGQPQH
TRBJ2-1	-	TRBV1	TSSQGDKGSGSRSYNEQF
TRBJ2-3	few	TRBV5-1	ASSSGTVPDTQY
TRBJ1-1	-	TRBV28	ASSQGGLYTEAF